This TCR beta chain was recorded in a study of somatic mutations in cytotoxic T cells in rheumatoid arthritis. Study-wide context: It was right after diagnosis, before any treatment, that patient blood (about 31 ml EDTA) was drawn. Including V beta1+ cells that were sequenced for TCRB, some T-cell populations stained with V beta antibodies were flow-sorted at nearly 100% purity.

A word on this clone: Its antigen is not identified.

There are 14 residues in the CDR3. Trimming pared 5 bases from V and 3 bases from J, leaving 13 bases between. In germline, CDR1 is SEHNR, CDR2 FQNEAQ (reference sequence). Sequencing used immunoSEQ multiplex PCR; TCRdb keeps in-frame clones, though not all of them. The data show 9,000 to 13,000 clones, with 79% seen just once and 30% to 35% held by the top ten. Whole-study findings and limits: Of under 85 patients, roughly 8 had a largest CD8+ clone that exceeded 20% of CD8+ cells. A slight TRBV07 underrepresentation in rheumatoid arthritis patients was reported without multiple-comparison adjustment.

The specimen sequenced was CD8+ T cells sorted from blood. This TCR derives from an adult with rheumatoid arthritis. The chain joins TRBV7-9 to TRBJ1-2, with TRBD1 as a possible D gene (5 bases). The CDR3, as DNA: TGTGCCAGCAGCCAGGGTAGGACATACTATGGCTACACCTTC. Amino acid sequence: CASSQGRTYYGYTF.